Only one count was recorded for the clone carrying this T cell receptor beta chain. Assay used: immunoSEQ multiplex PCR; TCRdb lists only in-frame clones, some missing. The sample consists of almost 200,000 clones, roughly 77% of them appearing once. The record originates from a study of cytomegalovirus exposure and HLA in healthy donors. The study drew the donors from its approximately 110-subject validation cohort, separate from the approximately 700-subject first cohort. The clonotype comes from a woman under 40 in good health and CMV-seronegative. Sequenced material: PBMCs.

Here the CDR3 reads CASSVMASGTDTQYF. The CDR3 nucleotides read TGTGCCAGCAGCGTAATGGCTAGCGGCACAGATACGCAGTATTTT. This chain connects TRBV9 to TRBJ2-3; TRBD2 is a possible D gene (6 bases). Trimming took 1 base from V and 1 from J, leaving 10 bases between them. The CDR3 extends over 15 amino acids. CDR1 is SGDLS, CDR2 YYNGEE, per germline.